This T cell receptor beta chain was found in a study of shared clonotypes between healthy human individuals. Study-level points and caveats: Measured sharing among donors was expected to vary with sequencing depth. Shared clonotypes: approximately 4.5% naive CD4, about 4% naive CD8, about 2.2% memory CD4, over 0.3% memory CD8.

The method was immunoSEQ multiplex PCR; TCRdb's version includes in-frame clones alone and lacks a portion of them. The repertoire holds about 1 million clones, with more than 60% as singletons. Comment on this clone: As yet, its antigen is unknown.

Trimming stripped 0 bases from V and 5 bases from J, with 12 bases between. Germline V gene lookup returns CDR1 SGHRS and CDR2 YFSETQ. There are 15 residues in the CDR3. Donors included only healthy HIV-negative adults lacking recent acute infections or vaccinations. All donors were Caucasian adults living in Nashville, Tennessee. This receptor was taken from a man aged 18 to 30 in good health. Input material: memory CD4+ T cells sorted from blood. Specified subset: CD45RA-negative fraction. V and J are TRBV5-1 and TRBJ1-5; D unclear. The CDR3 nucleotides read TGCGCCAGCAGCTTGGAACCCAATCCCGATCAGCCCCAGCATTTT. Amino acids: CASSLEPNPDQPQHF.